This is a list of T cell receptor beta chains from one sample in a study of control samples from healthy donors and cancer patients. TCRdb's table, derived via immunoSEQ multiplex PCR, lists solely in-frame clones and lacks some. The sample holds about 120,000 clones; roughly 93% are singletons and the top ten take less than 3.5%. The sample comprised blood. The receptors stem from a man aged 25-45 years in good health. Each CDR3 is given without its conserved first and last residue.

ASLGGAGELF	TRBV2	TRBJ2-2
ASSEVRERGVTNEQF	TRBV6-1	TRBJ2-1
ASSLGAGGSYNEQF	TRBV5-4	TRBJ2-1
ATSRVWGANEAF	TRBV6-5	TRBJ1-1
ARSLHDSSYNSPLH	TRBV5-3	TRBJ1-6
ASSLSRGPVLSPLH	TRBV5-1	TRBJ1-6
ASSSAGLSSYEQY	TRBV5-1	TRBJ2-7
ASSRRPGQGSGEQY	TRBV3-1/TRBV3-2	TRBJ2-7
ASSQPGQFTDTQY	TRBV18	TRBJ2-3
ASSPIDGNTEAF	TRBV18	TRBJ1-1
AISVAVGTEAF	TRBV10-3	TRBJ1-1
ATSRGRVNEKLF	TRBV15	TRBJ1-4
ASSLRTGPSYNEQF	TRBV5-6	TRBJ2-1
ASSIGDGRQGGNQPQH	TRBV19	TRBJ1-5
ASSPGTGVMDTEAF	TRBV5-4	TRBJ1-1
ASSQNRGPWNTEAF	TRBV19	TRBJ1-1
ASSPLRMNTEAF	TRBV18	TRBJ1-1
ASSLFAGESYEQY	TRBV5-1	TRBJ2-7
ASSLVGSQETQY	TRBV7-9	TRBJ2-5
ASSSGRAETQY	TRBV12-3/TRBV12-4	TRBJ2-5
ASRDRGPSTEAF	TRBV6-5	TRBJ1-1
ASSRGTGVGGSTGNEQF	TRBV18	TRBJ2-1
ASSLSPDGYT	TRBV9	TRBJ1-2
ASSVEGGPYGYT	TRBV9	TRBJ1-2
ASRGGGIGEKLF	TRBV7-9	TRBJ1-4